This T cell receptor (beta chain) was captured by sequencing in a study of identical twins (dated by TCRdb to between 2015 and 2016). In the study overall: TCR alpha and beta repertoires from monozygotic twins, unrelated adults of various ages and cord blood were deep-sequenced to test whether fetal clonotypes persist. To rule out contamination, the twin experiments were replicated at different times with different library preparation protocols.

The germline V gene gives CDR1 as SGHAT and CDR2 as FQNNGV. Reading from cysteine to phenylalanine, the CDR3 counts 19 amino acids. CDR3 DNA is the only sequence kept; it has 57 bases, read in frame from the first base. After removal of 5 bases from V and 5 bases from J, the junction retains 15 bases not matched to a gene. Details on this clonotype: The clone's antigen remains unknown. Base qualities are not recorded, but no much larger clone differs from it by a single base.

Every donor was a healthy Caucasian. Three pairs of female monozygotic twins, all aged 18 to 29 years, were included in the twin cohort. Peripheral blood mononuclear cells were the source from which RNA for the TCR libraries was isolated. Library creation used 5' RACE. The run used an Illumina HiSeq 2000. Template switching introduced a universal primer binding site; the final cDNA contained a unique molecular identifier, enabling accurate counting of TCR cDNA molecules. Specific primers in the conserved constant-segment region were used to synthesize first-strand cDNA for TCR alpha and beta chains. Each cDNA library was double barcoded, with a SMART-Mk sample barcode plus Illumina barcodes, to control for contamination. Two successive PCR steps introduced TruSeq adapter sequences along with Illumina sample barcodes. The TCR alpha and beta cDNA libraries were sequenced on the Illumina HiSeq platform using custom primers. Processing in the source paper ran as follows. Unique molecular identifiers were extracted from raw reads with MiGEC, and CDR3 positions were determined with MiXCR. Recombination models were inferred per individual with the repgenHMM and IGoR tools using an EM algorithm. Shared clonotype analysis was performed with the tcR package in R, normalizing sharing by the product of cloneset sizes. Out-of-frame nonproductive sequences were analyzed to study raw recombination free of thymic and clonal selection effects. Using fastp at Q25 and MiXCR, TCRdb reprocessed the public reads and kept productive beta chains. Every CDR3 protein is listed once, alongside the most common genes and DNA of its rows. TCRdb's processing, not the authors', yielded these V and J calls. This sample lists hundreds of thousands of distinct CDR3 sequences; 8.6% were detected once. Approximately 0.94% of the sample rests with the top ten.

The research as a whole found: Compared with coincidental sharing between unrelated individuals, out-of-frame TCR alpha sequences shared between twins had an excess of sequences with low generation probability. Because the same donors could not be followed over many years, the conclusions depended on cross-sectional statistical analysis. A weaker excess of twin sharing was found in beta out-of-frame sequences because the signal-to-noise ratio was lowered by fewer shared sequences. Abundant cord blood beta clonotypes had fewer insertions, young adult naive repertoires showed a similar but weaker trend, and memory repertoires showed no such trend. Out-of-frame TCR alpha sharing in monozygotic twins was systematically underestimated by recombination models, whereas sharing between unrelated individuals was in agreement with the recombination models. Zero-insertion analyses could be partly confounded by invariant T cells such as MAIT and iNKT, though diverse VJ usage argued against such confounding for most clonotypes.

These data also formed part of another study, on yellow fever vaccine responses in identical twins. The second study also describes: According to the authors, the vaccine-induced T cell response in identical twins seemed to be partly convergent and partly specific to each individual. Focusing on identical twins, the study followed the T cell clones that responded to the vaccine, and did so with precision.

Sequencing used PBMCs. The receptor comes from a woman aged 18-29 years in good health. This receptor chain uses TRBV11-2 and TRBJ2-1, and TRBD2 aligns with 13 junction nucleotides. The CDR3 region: CASSLRTSGSWMRDNEQFF. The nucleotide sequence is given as TGTGCCAGCAGCCTCCGGACTAGCGGGAGCTGGATGCGTGACAATGAGCAGTTCTTC.